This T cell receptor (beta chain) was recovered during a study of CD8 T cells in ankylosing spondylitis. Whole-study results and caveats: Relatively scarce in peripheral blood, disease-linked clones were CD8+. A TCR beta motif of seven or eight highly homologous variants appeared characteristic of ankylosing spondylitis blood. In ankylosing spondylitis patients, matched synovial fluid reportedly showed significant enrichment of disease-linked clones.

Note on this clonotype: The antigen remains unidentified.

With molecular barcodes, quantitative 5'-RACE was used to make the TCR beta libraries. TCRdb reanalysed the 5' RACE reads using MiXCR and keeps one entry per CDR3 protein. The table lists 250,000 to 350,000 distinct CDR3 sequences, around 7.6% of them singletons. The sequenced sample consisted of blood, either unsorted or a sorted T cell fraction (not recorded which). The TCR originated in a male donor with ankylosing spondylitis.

CDR3 protein: CATSDTGTGSNEQFF. The DNA for the CDR3 is TGTGCCACCAGTGACACCGGGACAGGGTCGAATGAGCAGTTCTTC. The chain combines TRBV24-1 with TRBJ2-1; 9 bases match TRBD1. CDR1 is KGHDR, CDR2 SFDVKD, per germline. V lost 4 bases, J lost 7 bases, and 7 bases stayed unmatched. CDR3 size: 15 residues.